One TCR beta chain is described in this entry. This record belongs to a study of T cell changes during pregnancy in multiple sclerosis. V was cut by 2 bases and J by 3 bases, with 11 bases left in between. This CDR3 spans 14 amino acids. The germline V gene encodes CDR1 SGHRS and CDR2 YFSETQ. Using immunoSEQ multiplex PCR, the repertoire was profiled, and TCRdb retains in-frame clones only, with some absent. The sample shows under 110,000 clones, 92% of them seen only once. Source: peripheral blood, taken after pregnancy. The source of this sequence is a female donor with multiple sclerosis, enrolled in a pregnancy study. The chain carries TRBV5-1 and TRBJ1-1; D unresolved. The CDR3 DNA sequence: TGCGCCAGCAGCTTCTCTGTTCGTCACACTGAAGCTTTCTTT. It yields the protein CASSFSVRHTEAFF.